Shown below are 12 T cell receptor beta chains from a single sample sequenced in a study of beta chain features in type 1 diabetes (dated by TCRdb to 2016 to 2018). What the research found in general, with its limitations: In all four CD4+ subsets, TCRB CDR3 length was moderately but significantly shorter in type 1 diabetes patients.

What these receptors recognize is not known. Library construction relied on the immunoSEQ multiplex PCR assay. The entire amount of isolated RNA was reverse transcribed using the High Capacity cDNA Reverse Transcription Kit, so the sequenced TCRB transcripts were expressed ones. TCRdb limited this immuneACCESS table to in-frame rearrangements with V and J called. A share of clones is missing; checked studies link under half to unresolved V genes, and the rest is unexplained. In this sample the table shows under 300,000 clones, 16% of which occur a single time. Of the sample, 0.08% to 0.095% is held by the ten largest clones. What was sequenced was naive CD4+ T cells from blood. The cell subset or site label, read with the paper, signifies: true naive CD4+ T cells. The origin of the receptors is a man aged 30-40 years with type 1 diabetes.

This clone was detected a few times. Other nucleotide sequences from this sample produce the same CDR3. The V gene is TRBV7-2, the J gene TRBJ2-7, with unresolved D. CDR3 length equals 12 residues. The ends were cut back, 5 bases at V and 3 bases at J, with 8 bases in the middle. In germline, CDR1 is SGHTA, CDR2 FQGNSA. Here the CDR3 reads CASSPPGYEQYF. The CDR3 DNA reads TGTGCCAGCAGCCCCCCGGGCTACGAGCAGTACTTC. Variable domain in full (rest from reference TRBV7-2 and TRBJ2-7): GAGVSQSPSNKVTEKGKDVELRCDPISGHTALYWYRQSLGQGLEFLIYFQGNSAPDKSGLPSDRFSAERTGGSVSTLTIQRTQQEDSAVYLCASSPPGYEQYFGPGTRLTVT.

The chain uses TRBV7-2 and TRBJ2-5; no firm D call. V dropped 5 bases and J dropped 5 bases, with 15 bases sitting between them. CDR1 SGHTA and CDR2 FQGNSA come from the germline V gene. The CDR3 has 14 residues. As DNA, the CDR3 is TGTGCCAGCAGCCCCCGGAGAGGCCGGGAGACCCAGTACTTC. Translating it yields CASSPRRGRETQYF.

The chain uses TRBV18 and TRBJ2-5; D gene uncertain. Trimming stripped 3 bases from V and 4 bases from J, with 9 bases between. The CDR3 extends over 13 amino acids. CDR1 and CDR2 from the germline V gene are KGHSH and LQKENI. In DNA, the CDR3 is TGTGCCAGCTCACCTTACAGAGGAGAGACCCAGTACTTC. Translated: CASSPYRGETQYF.

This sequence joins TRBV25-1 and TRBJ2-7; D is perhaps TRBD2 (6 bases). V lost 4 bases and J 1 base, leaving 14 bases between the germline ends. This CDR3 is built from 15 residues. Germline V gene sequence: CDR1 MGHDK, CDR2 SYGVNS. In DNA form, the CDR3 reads TGTGCCAGCAGTGGCCCACTAGCCCCATCCTACGAGCAGTACTTC. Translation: CASSGPLAPSYEQYF.

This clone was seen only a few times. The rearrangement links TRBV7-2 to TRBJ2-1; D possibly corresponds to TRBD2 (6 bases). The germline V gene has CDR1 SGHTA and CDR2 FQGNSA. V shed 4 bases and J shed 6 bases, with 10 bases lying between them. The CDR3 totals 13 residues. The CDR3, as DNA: TGTGCCAGCAGCTCGGGAGACCGCAATGAGCAGTTCTTC. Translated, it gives CASSSGDRNEQFF.

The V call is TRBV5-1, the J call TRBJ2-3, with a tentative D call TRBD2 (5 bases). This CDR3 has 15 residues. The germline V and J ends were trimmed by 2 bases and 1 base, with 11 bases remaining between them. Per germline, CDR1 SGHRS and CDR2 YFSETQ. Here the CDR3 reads CASSFPERGTDTQYF. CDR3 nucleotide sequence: TGCGCCAGCAGCTTCCCGGAGAGGGGCACAGATACGCAGTATTTT.

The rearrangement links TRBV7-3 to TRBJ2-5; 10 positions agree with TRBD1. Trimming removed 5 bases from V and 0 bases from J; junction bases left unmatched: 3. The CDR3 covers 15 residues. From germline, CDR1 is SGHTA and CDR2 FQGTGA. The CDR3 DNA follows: TGTGCCAGCAGCCAAGGACAGGGGGACCAAGAGACCCAGTACTTC. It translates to CASSQGQGDQETQYF.

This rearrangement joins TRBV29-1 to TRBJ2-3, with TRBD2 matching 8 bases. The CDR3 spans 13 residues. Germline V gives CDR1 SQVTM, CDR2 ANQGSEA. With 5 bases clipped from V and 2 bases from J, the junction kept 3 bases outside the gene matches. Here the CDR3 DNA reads TGCAGCGTTAGCGGGAGCGTCACAGATACGCAGTATTTT. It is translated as CSVSGSVTDTQYF.

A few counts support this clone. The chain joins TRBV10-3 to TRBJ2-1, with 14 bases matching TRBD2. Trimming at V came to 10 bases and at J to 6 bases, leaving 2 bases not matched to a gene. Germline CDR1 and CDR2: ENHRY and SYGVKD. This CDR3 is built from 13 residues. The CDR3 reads CATGLAGVNEQFF. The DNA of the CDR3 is TGTGCCACGGGACTAGCGGGAGTCAATGAGCAGTTCTTC.

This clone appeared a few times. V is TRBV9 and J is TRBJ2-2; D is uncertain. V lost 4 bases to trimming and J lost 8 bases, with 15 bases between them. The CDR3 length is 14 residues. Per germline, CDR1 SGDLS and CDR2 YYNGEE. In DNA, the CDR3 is TGTGCCAGCAGCCTGGAATGGTCCCCTGGGGAGCTGTTTTTT. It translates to CASSLEWSPGELFF.

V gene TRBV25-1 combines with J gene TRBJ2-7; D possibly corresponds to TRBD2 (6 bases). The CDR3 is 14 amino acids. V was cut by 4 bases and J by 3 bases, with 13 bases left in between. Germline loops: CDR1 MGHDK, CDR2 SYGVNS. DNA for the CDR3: TGTGCCAGCAGTGTGGGGGGAAGCGTCTACGAGCAGTACTTC. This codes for CASSVGGSVYEQYF.

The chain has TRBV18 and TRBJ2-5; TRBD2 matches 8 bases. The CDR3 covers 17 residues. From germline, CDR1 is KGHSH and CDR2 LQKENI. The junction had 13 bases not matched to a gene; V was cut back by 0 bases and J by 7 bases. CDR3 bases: TGTGCCAGCTCACCACCCGGTAGCGGGACCTTATTACGGACCCAGTACTTC. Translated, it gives CASSPPGSGTLLRTQYF.